The entry below describes one T cell receptor beta chain. The data derive from a study of blood T cell repertoires in COVID-19. The overall study: Italy, Spain and the United States were the sources of the convalescent and acute COVID-19 samples. Sources were T cells, B-cell-depleted T cells, or PBMCs; the material itself was cDNA or gDNA.

Germline values: CDR1 SGHRS, CDR2 YFSETQ. This CDR3 is built from 14 residues. V lost 4 bases, J lost 0 bases, and 11 bases lay in between. Under the authors' procedure: Amplifying reference gene primers gave estimates of nucleated cell counts. Repertoires were generated with immunoSEQ multiplex PCR, while TCRdb's copy carries only in-frame clones and drops some. V and J calls and clone size are given by that table; D and trimming were obtained from the DNA. This table has some 49,000 clones, 90% appearing once. The sample comprised peripheral blood. The receptor comes from an older man with active COVID-19. The chain is built from TRBV5-1 and TRBJ2-7; D remains ambiguous. The CDR3 DNA reads TGCGCCAGCAGCCCGCGGCGGAGCTCCTACGAGCAGTACTTC. This translates into CASSPRRSSYEQYF. The complete variable domain, with remaining parts taken from reference TRBV5-1 and TRBJ2-7, reads KAGVTQTPRYLIKTRGQQVTLSCSPISGHRSVSWYQQTPGQGLQFLFEYFSETQRNKGNFPGRFSGRQFSNSRSEMNVSTLELGDSALYLCASSPRRSSYEQYFGPGTRLTVT.